The 26 T cell receptor beta chains listed next were all sequenced from one sample in a study of blood T cell repertoires in COVID-19. Data came from immunoSEQ multiplex PCR; TCRdb stores just in-frame clones and leaves some out. The table has approximately 220,000 clones, around 84% seen once; the top ten hold roughly 5.3%. Input material: peripheral blood. These receptors came from a woman aged 55-70 years who had recovered from COVID-19.

The genes are TRBV3-1 (or the pseudogene TRBV3-2) and TRBJ1-1, with 11 positions matching TRBD1. Germline V gene data show CDR1 as LGHDT and CDR2 as YNNKEL (reference sequence). The CDR3 runs to 15 residues. V trimming: 4 bases; J trimming: 3 bases; junction bases outside the gene matches: 4. CDR3 loop: CASSRLGQGDTEAFF. The CDR3 nucleotides are TGTGCCAGCAGCCGCCTGGGACAGGGGGACACTGAAGCTTTCTTT.

This chain joins TRBV10-3 and TRBJ1-1, with D perhaps matching TRBD1 (6 bases). V lost 10 bases to trimming and J lost 0 bases, with 12 bases between them. The germline V gene encodes CDR1 ENHRY and CDR2 SYGVKD. CDR3 size: 13 residues. The CDR3 is CATSDSVNTEAFF. DNA for the CDR3: TGTGCCACTTCGGACAGCGTGAACACTGAAGCTTTCTTT.

The J gene is TRBJ2-7, the V gene TRBV7-2; 10 bases agree with TRBD1. V dropped 1 base and J dropped 5; count of bases not matched to a gene: 5. The CDR3 totals 15 residues. Germline lookup yields CDR1 SGHTA and CDR2 FQGNSA. The CDR3 DNA follows: TGTGCCAGCAGCTTAGTTGTTGGGACAGGGGACGAGCAGTACTTC. Translating it yields CASSLVVGTGDEQYF.

This chain uses TRBV7-3 with TRBJ2-3; TRBD2 matches 7 bases. Germline V gene lookup returns CDR1 SGHTA and CDR2 FQGTGA. The length of the CDR3 is 14 residues. With 5 bases clipped from V and 2 bases from J, the junction kept 4 bases outside the gene matches. The CDR3 region has the DNA TGTGCCAGCAGCCTAAGCGGGGACACAGATACGCAGTATTTT. Protein product: CASSLSGDTDTQYF.

The chain couples TRBV7-6 to TRBJ2-3, with 7 bases that match TRBD2. J was trimmed by 2 bases and V by 5 bases; bases with no gene match: 13. The CDR3 consists of 17 residues. CDR1 SGHVS and CDR2 FNYEAQ come from the germline V gene. This CDR3 reads CASSPAPSGQYTDTQYF. CDR3 bases: TGTGCCAGCAGCCCAGCGCCTAGCGGCCAATACACAGATACGCAGTATTTT.

The chain couples TRBV3-1 (or the pseudogene TRBV3-2) to TRBJ2-1; D uncertain. CDR3 size: 14 residues. V lost 3 bases and J lost 9, with 15 bases in between. CDR1 is LGHDT, CDR2 YNNKEL, per germline (reference sequence). The CDR3 DNA reads as TGTGCCAGCAGCCAGCGAGAGGCCGAGGCTGAGCAGTTCTTC. Encoded protein: CASSQREAEAEQFF.

The chain carries TRBV5-8 and TRBJ1-4, with TRBD1 identical over 8 bases. Germline V gene data show CDR1 as SGHTS and CDR2 as YDEGEE. CDR3 length equals 16 residues. V gave up 4 bases and J gave up 6 bases; unmatched junction bases: 11. CDR3 nucleotide sequence: TGTGCCAGCAGCCCTGGACAGGGAGGGTCGGATGAAAAACTGTTTTTT. Translating it yields CASSPGQGGSDEKLFF.

The chain has TRBV5-1 and TRBJ1-6; 9 bases map to TRBD1. CDR1 is SGHRS and CDR2 is YFSETQ in the germline V gene. Trimming at V came to 0 bases and at J to 10 bases, leaving 8 bases not matched to a gene. This CDR3 region has 16 residues. CDR3 nucleotides: TGCGCCAGCAGCTTGGGAGGTGGGACAGGGTTATCACCCCTCCACTTT. Translation gives CASSLGGGTGLSPLHF. The full variable domain, in which reference TRBV5-1 and TRBJ1-6 provide the parts outside the CDR3, is KAGVTQTPRYLIKTRGQQVTLSCSPISGHRSVSWYQQTPGQGLQFLFEYFSETQRNKGNFPGRFSGRQFSNSRSEMNVSTLELGDSALYLCASSLGGGTGLSPLHFGNGTRLTVT.

This sequence joins TRBV11-2 and TRBJ2-5; the match to TRBD2 covers 9 bases. V dropped 4 bases and J dropped 4; count of bases not matched to a gene: 10. This CDR3 is built from 16 residues. Germline V lookup: CDR1 SGHAT, CDR2 FQNNGV. The CDR3 spells CASSSSGLALGETQYF. CDR3 nucleotides: TGTGCCAGCAGCTCCTCGGGACTAGCCCTCGGAGAGACCCAGTACTTC.

The CDR3 nucleotides are TGTGCCAGCAGTCAGGGTTGGATAAATCAGCCCCAGCATTTT. It yields the protein CASSQGWINQPQHF. V is TRBV6-2 or TRBV6-3 and J is TRBJ1-5; possible D gene TRBD1, 5 bases. Germline loops: CDR1 MNHEY, CDR2 SVGEGT. The CDR3 covers 14 residues. V dropped 5 bases and J dropped 4 bases, with 12 bases sitting between them.

Here the CDR3 DNA reads TGTGCCAGCAGCCAAGAGGAGAGGCAGCTCTATGGCTACACCTTC. This translates into CASSQEERQLYGYTF. The V gene is TRBV4-2, the J gene TRBJ1-2; D unresolved. V dropped 0 bases and J dropped 4 bases, with 12 bases sitting between them. The CDR3 contains 15 residues. Germline V lookup: CDR1 LGHNA, CDR2 YNFKEQ.

V and J are TRBV19 and TRBJ2-5; D gene uncertain. CDR3 length: 11 residues. The germline V and J ends were trimmed by 5 bases and 7 bases, with 8 bases remaining between them. Germline CDR1 is LNHDA and CDR2 is SQIVND (reference sequence). The CDR3 protein is CASSSTRTQYF. For the CDR3, the DNA is TGTGCCAGTAGTTCGACACGGACCCAGTACTTC.

The CDR3 DNA is TGCGCCAGTCGCCCGGGGGGGGGACGGCAAGAGACCCAGTACTTC. It encodes CASRPGGGRQETQYF. The rearrangement joins TRBV4-1 to TRBJ2-5, with 8 bases fitting TRBD2. CDR3 length: 15 residues. The germline gives CDR1 MGHRA, CDR2 YSYEKL. With V trimmed by 9 bases and J by 2 bases, 11 bases remained unmatched.

This clone was counted between two and nine times. J is TRBJ1-1 and V is TRBV5-1; D gene unclear. This CDR3 is 14 amino acids long. Germline V lookup: CDR1 SGHRS, CDR2 YFSETQ. V lost 4 bases, J lost 1 base, and 11 bases lay in between. The CDR3 is CASSLRTRNTEAFF. CDR3 coding DNA: TGCGCCAGCAGCCTTCGGACTCGGAACACTGAAGCTTTCTTT.

V and J are TRBV4-1 and TRBJ2-2, with 7 bases identical to TRBD1. The germline V gene has CDR1 MGHRA and CDR2 YSYEKL. The CDR3 has 18 amino acids. Trimming at V came to 1 base and at J to 2 bases, leaving 10 bases not matched to a gene. The CDR3 sequence is CASSQGLMGQRNTGELFF. CDR3 sequence (DNA): TGCGCCAGCAGCCAAGGCCTTATGGGACAGAGAAACACCGGGGAGCTGTTTTTT.

This sequence joins TRBV16 and TRBJ1-1, with a tentative D call TRBD1 (6 bases). The CDR3 extends over 14 amino acids. CDR1 is KGHSY and CDR2 is FQNENV in the germline V gene. The germline V and J ends were trimmed by 4 bases and 8 bases, with 17 bases remaining between them. CDR3 sequence reads: CASSRAGRTDEAFF. The CDR3 nucleotides are TGTGCCAGCAGCCGCGCGGGCCGGACAGACGAAGCTTTCTTT.

This sequence joins TRBV5-1 and TRBJ2-5; perhaps TRBD1 as D (5 bases). Germline CDR1 reads SGHRS; CDR2 reads YFSETQ. V lost 4 bases and J lost 5, with 15 bases in between. The CDR3 sequence is 14 residues long. CDR3 DNA sequence: TGCGCCAGCAGCCTTGACAGCGCCTCGGAGACCCAGTACTTC. Residues: CASSLDSASETQYF. The complete variable domain, with remaining parts taken from reference TRBV5-1 and TRBJ2-5, reads KAGVTQTPRYLIKTRGQQVTLSCSPISGHRSVSWYQQTPGQGLQFLFEYFSETQRNKGNFPGRFSGRQFSNSRSEMNVSTLELGDSALYLCASSLDSASETQYFGPGTRLLVL.

CDR3 nucleotide sequence: TGTGCCAGCCGCTACGAGGCCGGGGACTATGGCTACACCTTC. Its protein product is CASRYEAGDYGYTF. The V call is TRBV6-6, the J call TRBJ1-2; D ambiguous. V was clipped by 8 bases and J by 3 bases, with 16 bases between them. The CDR3 has 14 amino acids. Germline lookup yields CDR1 MNHNY and CDR2 SVGAGI (reference sequence).

V usage is TRBV9 and J usage is TRBJ2-5, with TRBD2 identical over 8 bases. The J segment lost 5 bases and the V segment lost 2 bases, leaving 8 bases of the junction unmatched. CDR1 is SGDLS, CDR2 YYNGEE, per germline. The length of the CDR3 is 15 residues. DNA of the CDR3: TGTGCCAGCAGCGTGACCGGGGGGGCCTTTGAGACCCAGTACTTC. This translates into CASSVTGGAFETQYF. Variable domain in full (rest from reference TRBV9 and TRBJ2-5): DSGVTQTPKHLITATGQRVTLRCSPRSGDLSVYWYQQSLDQGLQFLIQYYNGEERAKGNILERFSAQQFPDLHSELNLSSLELGDSALYFCASSVTGGAFETQYFGPGTRLLVL.

The gene calls are TRBV18 and TRBJ2-1; tentatively, D is TRBD2 (6 bases). Germline V lookup: CDR1 KGHSH, CDR2 LQKENI. Trimming pared 3 bases from V and 2 bases from J, leaving 11 bases between. This CDR3 spans 15 amino acids. The DNA of the CDR3 is TGTGCCAGCTCACCGAACGGGGGAACCTACAATGAGCAGTTCTTC. Protein: CASSPNGGTYNEQFF.

This clone was recorded a few times. The chain employs TRBV6-5 and TRBJ2-1; 7 bases match TRBD2. Germline CDR1 MNHEY, CDR2 SVGAGI. J lost 5 bases, V lost 6 bases, and 7 bases had no gene match. The CDR3 runs to 14 residues. The CDR3 DNA reads as TGTGCCAGCAGATGGGCTAGCGGAGACAATGAGCAGTTCTTC. This codes for CASRWASGDNEQFF.

In this sample, this clone turned up a few times. This chain joins TRBV9 and TRBJ2-5, with TRBD2 as a possible D gene (6 bases). V lost 0 bases, J lost 5 bases, and 17 bases lay in between. Germline V gene data show CDR1 as SGDLS and CDR2 as YYNGEE. This CDR3 has 16 residues. CDR3 DNA: TGTGCCAGCAGCGTAGGGGCAGGGAGGATAGGGGAGACCCAGTACTTC. Translation gives CASSVGAGRIGETQYF.

This chain uses TRBV7-9 with TRBJ2-1; 8 bases are a match to TRBD1. V shed 5 bases and J 5 bases; nucleotides not matched to a gene: 8. CDR3 length: 15 residues. Germline V gene lookup returns CDR1 SEHNR and CDR2 FQNEAQ (reference sequence). The CDR3 region has the DNA TGTGCCAGCAGCCCCACCAGGGGGCGGAACAATGAGCAGTTCTTC. It codes for CASSPTRGRNNEQFF.

The chain is built from TRBV5-8 and TRBJ1-6; no definite D call. V was trimmed by 0 bases and J by 7 bases, leaving 5 bases between them. Germline V CDR1 and CDR2: SGHTS, YDEGEE. There are 13 residues in the CDR3. CDR3 sequence (DNA): TGTGCCAGCAGCTTGGCCACAAATTCACCCCTCCACTTT. Its translation: CASSLATNSPLHF.

This chain connects TRBV7-2 to TRBJ1-1, with TRBD1 as a possible D gene (6 bases). V was trimmed by 2 bases and J by 0 bases, leaving 10 bases between them. The CDR3 extends over 15 amino acids. Germline CDR1 is SGHTA and CDR2 is FQGNSA. The CDR3 nucleotides read TGTGCCAGCAGCTTACAGGACAGCATGAACACTGAAGCTTTCTTT. Amino acids: CASSLQDSMNTEAFF.

The chain has TRBV4-1 and TRBJ2-7; D may be TRBD1 (6 bases). V shed 4 bases and J shed 0 bases, with 10 bases lying between them. The CDR3 spans 14 residues. CDR1 is MGHRA, CDR2 YSYEKL, per germline. CDR3: CASSPGRGSYEQYF. For the CDR3, the DNA is TGCGCCAGCAGCCCCGGCAGGGGCTCCTACGAGCAGTACTTC.